One sample yielded the 14 T cell receptor beta chains listed below, sequenced in a study of cytomegalovirus exposure and HLA in healthy donors. This PCR relied on a set of 60 Vbeta primers and 13 Jbeta primers. Some clones are missing from TCRdb's copy, which holds only in-frame ones; the method was immunoSEQ multiplex PCR. The repertoire has some 69,000 clones, approximately 80% of them found once; the top ten carry 2.5% to 3.5%. Sequencing was performed on PBMCs. The source of these receptors is a woman aged 25-40 years in good health and CMV-seronegative.

The chain links TRBV4-3 to TRBJ1-2; 8 bases agree with TRBD1. The CDR3 sequence is 16 residues long. The V and J ends lost 0 bases and 4 bases, in that order; junction bases with no gene match: 7. In germline, CDR1 is LGHNA, CDR2 YSLEER. In DNA, the CDR3 is TGCGCCAGCAGCCAAGATCTGGACAGGGAGGTCTATGGCTACACCTTC. Its protein is CASSQDLDREVYGYTF.

This chain joins TRBV9 and TRBJ2-5, with D possibly being TRBD1 (6 bases). Looked up from germline, CDR1 is SGDLS and CDR2 is YYNGEE. CDR3 size: 14 residues. The V and J ends lost 4 bases and 2 bases respectively, with 12 bases between them. Here the CDR3 reads CASSSTGQQETQYF. CDR3 in DNA: TGTGCCAGCAGCTCAACTGGACAGCAAGAGACCCAGTACTTC.

This sequence joins TRBV2 and TRBJ2-2; 8 bases are shared with TRBD2. The CDR3 totals 15 residues. Germline CDR1 is SNHLY and CDR2 is FYNNEI. Trimming cost V 5 bases and J 6 bases; bases outside gene matches: 8. The DNA for the CDR3 is TGTGCCAGCAGTAAAGGGACTAGAGGTGCCGGGGAGCTGTTTTTT. Its protein is CASSKGTRGAGELFF.

In its sample, this clone was seen once. The chain carries TRBV9 and TRBJ1-3; 9 bases match TRBD1. Trimming cost V 0 bases and J 4 bases; bases outside gene matches: 11. The CDR3 contains 18 residues. Germline V gene lookup returns CDR1 SGDLS and CDR2 YYNGEE. CDR3 sequence reads: CASSVGGTGFWSGNTIYF. The CDR3 region has the DNA TGTGCCAGCAGCGTAGGAGGGACAGGGTTCTGGTCCGGAAACACCATATATTTT.

Of note for this clone: Compared with germline, one end of the junction differs, possibly owing to a read error. The rearrangement links TRBV7-9 to TRBJ2-1; D may be TRBD1 (6 bases). This CDR3 is built from 15 residues. CDR1 SEHNR and CDR2 FQNEAQ come from the germline V gene (reference sequence). CDR3 loop: CSSSLLGQGWVEQFF. In nucleotides, the CDR3 is TGTTCCAGCAGCTTACTAGGGCAGGGGTGGGTAGAGCAGTTCTTC.

The chain recombines TRBV7-6 with TRBJ2-7; possible D gene TRBD2, 6 bases. Looked up from germline, CDR1 is SGHVS and CDR2 is FNYEAQ. The CDR3 is made up of 14 amino acids. Trimming pared 5 bases from V and 3 bases from J, leaving 14 bases between. The CDR3 sequence is CASSTGEGSYEQYV. CDR3 DNA sequence: TGTGCCAGCAGCACGGGGGAAGGAAGCTACGAGCAGTACGTC.

V gene TRBV6-5 combines with J gene TRBJ1-4; 7 positions agree with TRBD1. The CDR3 covers 14 residues. The V segment lost 5 bases and the J segment 7 bases; nucleotides outside the gene matches: 7. The V gene's germline CDR1 is MNHEY and CDR2 SVGAGI. CDR3 in amino acids: CASSPRQGGEKLFF. CDR3 nucleotide sequence: TGTGCCAGCAGTCCCAGACAGGGCGGTGAAAAACTGTTTTTT.

In its sample, this clone was seen once. The chain is built from TRBV7-3 and TRBJ1-1, with 7 bases lining up with TRBD1. J gave up 5 bases and V 2 bases, and 14 bases lay outside the gene matches. The germline CDR1 and CDR2 sequences are SGHTA and FQGTGA. The CDR3 is 17 amino acids. In DNA, the CDR3 is TGTGCCAGCAGCTTATCACCGGGACAGCTCCGAGGGACTGAAGCTTTCTTT. It codes for CASSLSPGQLRGTEAFF.

This clone was observed a few times. The rearrangement links TRBV19 to TRBJ1-2; D call uncertain. The CDR3 is made up of 16 amino acids. CDR1 is LNHDA, CDR2 SQIVND, per germline (reference sequence). Trimming cost V 3 bases and J 5 bases, with 19 bases left between them. CDR3 protein: CASSIMRDRDWYGYTF. The CDR3 coding sequence is TGTGCCAGTAGTATTATGAGGGATAGGGATTGGTATGGCTACACCTTC.

The chain recombines TRBV4-2 with TRBJ1-1; no reliable D call. The CDR3 has 15 residues. Germline lookup yields CDR1 LGHNA and CDR2 YNFKEQ. V gave up 4 bases and J gave up 5 bases, with 17 bases separating them. CDR3 region: CASSPDSGSITEAFF. The CDR3 nucleotides are TGTGCCAGCAGCCCGGATTCAGGCAGTATAACTGAAGCTTTCTTT.

J is TRBJ1-2 and V is TRBV18; a weak D match, TRBD1 (5 bases). Trimming pared 6 bases from V and 5 bases from J, leaving 16 bases between. Germline V gene data show CDR1 as KGHSH and CDR2 as LQKENI. The CDR3 is made up of 14 amino acids. The CDR3 sequence is CASSRDRSPYGYTF. CDR3 DNA: TGTGCCAGCTCGCGGGACCGCTCCCCATATGGCTACACCTTC.

This clone was observed a handful of times. The V call is TRBV5-5, the J call TRBJ1-5; possibly TRBD1 for D (5 bases). CDR3 size: 14 residues. Trimming took off 2 bases at V and 5 bases at J, with 11 bases between the two ends. The germline CDR1 and CDR2 sequences are SGHKS and YYEKEE (reference sequence). The CDR3 sequence: CASSLGVTDQPQHF. The CDR3 coding sequence is TGTGCCAGCAGCTTAGGGGTTACAGATCAGCCCCAGCATTTT.

This chain links TRBV2 with TRBJ1-5; 7 bases map to TRBD1. V was pared by 7 bases and J by 4 bases, with 13 bases of the junction left unmatched. Germline V gives CDR1 SNHLY, CDR2 FYNNEI. The CDR3 has 16 residues. CDR3 sequence reads: CASTTGAAGGNQPQHF. The CDR3 coding sequence is TGTGCCAGCACCACAGGGGCGGCAGGGGGAAATCAGCCCCAGCATTTT.

The rearrangement links TRBV7-9 to TRBJ2-7; D gene uncertain. The germline V and J ends were trimmed by 2 bases and 0 bases, with 14 bases remaining between them. This CDR3 has 16 residues. Germline-derived CDR1 and CDR2 are SEHNR and FQNEAQ (reference sequence). CDR3 amino acids: CASSLTSVTGSYEQYF. CDR3 DNA sequence: TGTGCCAGCAGCTTAACCTCGGTTACCGGCTCCTACGAGCAGTACTTC.